One T cell receptor beta chain is described in this entry. Its matching antigen is unknown. These data originate in a study of post-analysis software for immune sequencing data. Overall study: There were relapsing-remitting, secondary progressive and progressive-relapsing multiple sclerosis among the disease courses included. Overall study results and limits: The normalized Chao1 diversity of multiple sclerosis patients was significantly lower than that of controls.

Unique molecular identifiers had been added to the TCR beta cDNA libraries. One entry per CDR3 protein, called by TCRdb with MiXCR from the PCR reads. Of a few hundred thousand distinct CDR3 sequences in the sample, less than 40% were seen once. The receptor comes from a girl aged 5-17 years with multiple sclerosis. The sequencing input was blood.

CDR3 loop: CASSLGQGAVSNEKLFF. The CDR3 DNA sequence: TGTGCCAGCAGTCTAGGACAGGGGGCAGTCTCTAATGAAAAACTGTTTTTT. This sequence joins TRBV12-3 or TRBV12-4 and TRBJ1-4, with 11 nucleotides matching TRBD1. The CDR3 totals 17 residues. V was pared by 5 bases and J by 3 bases, with 8 bases of the junction left unmatched.